A selection of T cell receptor beta chains follows, all from one sample in a study of blood T cell repertoires in COVID-19. The method was immunoSEQ multiplex PCR; TCRdb's version includes in-frame clones alone and lacks a portion of them. Among about 140,000 clones listed, around 83% were seen once. The source material was peripheral blood. The receptors were sampled from a woman over 75 with acute or convalescent COVID-19. Both conserved end residues are part of each CDR3. Fields, in order: D gene, clone size, J gene, V gene, CDR3 protein, CDR3 DNA. The D gene is left open where the match is weak. Not every row has a clone size; where given, it reads once, few, many or a size class.

d_gene: TRBD2
abundance: .
j_gene: TRBJ2-1
v_gene: TRBV6-5
CDR3aa: CASTSGPSYNEQFF
CDR3nt: TGTGCTTCGACTAGCGGGCCGTCCTACAATGAGCAGTTCTTC

d_gene: .
abundance: .
j_gene: TRBJ1-2
v_gene: TRBV27
CDR3aa: CASSLSTPHREMFNGYTF
CDR3nt: TGTGCCAGCAGTTTATCAACGCCACACAGGGAAATGTTTAATGGCTACACCTTC

d_gene: .
abundance: .
j_gene: TRBJ1-2
v_gene: TRBV20-1
CDR3aa: CSASIPTGAYGYTF
CDR3nt: TGCAGTGCTAGTATCCCTACAGGCGCCTATGGCTACACCTTC

d_gene: TRBD1
abundance: .
j_gene: TRBJ1-5
v_gene: TRBV19
CDR3aa: CASSWGQGSGQPQHF
CDR3nt: TGTGCCAGTAGCTGGGGACAGGGGTCTGGTCAGCCCCAGCATTTT

d_gene: TRBD1
abundance: .
j_gene: TRBJ1-2
v_gene: TRBV5-6
CDR3aa: CASSSRLTGVGYTF
CDR3nt: TGTGCCAGCAGCTCGCGGCTGACAGGGGTTGGCTACACCTTC

d_gene: .
abundance: .
j_gene: TRBJ2-7
v_gene: TRBV7-2
CDR3aa: CASSVTGEQYF
CDR3nt: TGTGCCAGCAGCGTGACTGGCGAGCAGTACTTC

d_gene: TRBD1
abundance: .
j_gene: TRBJ1-2
v_gene: TRBV5-6
CDR3aa: CASSGGQGTGGYTF
CDR3nt: TGTGCCAGCAGCGGGGGACAGGGTACGGGTGGCTACACCTTC

d_gene: TRBD2
abundance: .
j_gene: TRBJ2-6
v_gene: TRBV2
CDR3aa: CASSEWGRGGANVLTF
CDR3nt: TGTGCCAGCAGTGAATGGGGGAGGGGAGGGGCCAACGTCCTGACTTTC

d_gene: .
abundance: .
j_gene: TRBJ1-1
v_gene: TRBV5-1
CDR3aa: CASSLDPGQVEAFF
CDR3nt: TGCGCCAGCAGCTTGGACCCGGGACAAGTTGAAGCTTTCTTT

d_gene: TRBD2
abundance: few
j_gene: TRBJ2-7
v_gene: TRBV7-2
CDR3aa: CASSLRSGGSPLEQYF
CDR3nt: TGTGCCAGCAGCTTACGGTCGGGGGGGTCTCCCCTTGAGCAGTACTTC

d_gene: .
abundance: .
j_gene: TRBJ1-6
v_gene: TRBV19
CDR3aa: CASSTTGGASSYNSPLHF
CDR3nt: TGTGCCAGTAGTACCACCGGTGGGGCGAGCTCCTATAATTCACCCCTCCACTTT

d_gene: .
abundance: .
j_gene: TRBJ2-4
v_gene: TRBV18
CDR3aa: CASSDSIQTKNIQYF
CDR3nt: TGTGCCAGCTCAGACAGTATCCAAACCAAAAACATTCAGTACTTC

d_gene: .
abundance: .
j_gene: TRBJ2-5
v_gene: TRBV28
CDR3aa: CASRHPTTGQETQYF
CDR3nt: TGTGCCAGCAGGCACCCCACGACAGGACAAGAGACCCAGTACTTC

d_gene: .
abundance: .
j_gene: TRBJ1-2
v_gene: TRBV6-6
CDR3aa: CAAGGHYNYGYTF
CDR3nt: TGTGCAGCGGGGGGGCATTACAACTATGGCTACACCTTC

d_gene: .
abundance: .
j_gene: TRBJ1-3
v_gene: TRBV28
CDR3aa: CASTVGGSWNTIYF
CDR3nt: TGTGCCAGCACCGTGGGGGGATCTTGGAACACCATATATTTT

d_gene: TRBD2
abundance: .
j_gene: TRBJ2-3
v_gene: TRBV30
CDR3aa: CAWSPGIAGLLASTDTQYF
CDR3nt: TGTGCCTGGAGCCCTGGGATAGCGGGCCTACTGGCTAGCACAGATACGCAGTATTTT

d_gene: .
abundance: .
j_gene: TRBJ1-2
v_gene: TRBV4-2
CDR3aa: CASSQDLRTNYGYTF
CDR3nt: TGTGCCAGCAGCCAAGATTTGAGGACTAACTATGGCTACACCTTC

d_gene: TRBD1
abundance: .
j_gene: TRBJ2-1
v_gene: TRBV12-3/TRBV12-4
CDR3aa: CASSFGTVGEQFF
CDR3nt: TGTGCCAGCAGTTTTGGGACAGTTGGTGAGCAGTTCTTC

d_gene: TRBD1
abundance: .
j_gene: TRBJ1-1
v_gene: TRBV3-1/TRBV3-2
CDR3aa: CASSLGTGEAFF
CDR3nt: TGTGCCAGCAGCCTGGGGACAGGTGAAGCTTTCTTT

d_gene: TRBD1
abundance: .
j_gene: TRBJ2-7
v_gene: TRBV5-1
CDR3aa: CASKGQGSTNEQYF
CDR3nt: TGCGCCAGCAAAGGACAGGGGTCGACTAACGAGCAGTACTTC

d_gene: TRBD1
abundance: few
j_gene: TRBJ1-6
v_gene: TRBV6-2/TRBV6-3
CDR3aa: CASSRTGGTSPLHF
CDR3nt: TGTGCCAGCAGTAGGACAGGGGGTACTTCACCCCTCCACTTT

d_gene: TRBD1
abundance: .
j_gene: TRBJ2-1
v_gene: TRBV27
CDR3aa: CASGPTGAAIWEQFF
CDR3nt: TGTGCCAGCGGCCCTACAGGGGCCGCGATTTGGGAGCAGTTCTTC

d_gene: TRBD2
abundance: few
j_gene: TRBJ2-1
v_gene: TRBV7-9
CDR3aa: CASSARLAGAGNEQFF
CDR3nt: TGTGCCAGCAGCGCCCGACTAGCGGGGGCGGGCAATGAGCAGTTCTTC

d_gene: TRBD2
abundance: .
j_gene: TRBJ2-3
v_gene: TRBV27
CDR3aa: CASSSRLAHPTDTQYF
CDR3nt: TGTGCCAGCAGTTCAAGACTAGCGCACCCCACAGATACGCAGTATTTT

d_gene: TRBD2
abundance: .
j_gene: TRBJ2-7
v_gene: TRBV5-1
CDR3aa: CASRSFSGRATEQYF
CDR3nt: TGCGCCAGCAGATCGTTTAGCGGGAGGGCAACCGAGCAGTACTTC

d_gene: .
abundance: .
j_gene: TRBJ2-5
v_gene: TRBV5-1
CDR3aa: CASSFQGQETQYF
CDR3nt: TGCGCCAGCAGCTTCCAGGGACAAGAGACCCAGTACTTC